Presented here are 6 T cell receptor beta chains from one specimen sequenced in a study of blood T cell repertoires in COVID-19. Using immunoSEQ multiplex PCR, the repertoire was profiled, and TCRdb retains in-frame clones only, with some absent. This table has some 73,000 clones, over 75% appearing once. Sequences were obtained from peripheral blood. The receptors stem from a man aged 45-65 years with COVID-19, enrolled during active disease.

This clone turned up a few times. Other DNA sequences within the sample encode an identical CDR3. This chain uses TRBV2 with TRBJ2-7; no clear D. The germline V gene has CDR1 SNHLY and CDR2 FYNNEI. The V and J ends lost 4 bases and 3 bases respectively, with 10 bases between them. The CDR3 runs to 13 residues. CDR3 sequence: CASSVRRDYEQYF. The CDR3 DNA reads as TGTGCCAGCAGTGTCCGTAGAGACTACGAGCAGTACTTC. Combining the CDR3 with reference TRBV2 and TRBJ2-7 gives the whole variable domain EPEVTQTPSHQVTQMGQEVILRCVPISNHLYFYWYRQILGQKVEFLVSFYNNEISEKSEIFDDQFSVERPDGSNFTLKIRSTKLEDSAMYFCASSVRRDYEQYFGPGTRLTVT.

The V gene is TRBV15, the J gene TRBJ2-7; weak D call: TRBD1 (6 bases). Trimming removed 5 bases at V and 1 base at J, with 9 bases between. This CDR3 is built from 13 residues. CDR1 is LNHNV and CDR2 is YYDKDF in the germline V gene (reference sequence). The CDR3 nucleotides are TGTGCCACCAGCCTAGGACAGTCCTACGAGCAGTACTTC. Its translation is CATSLGQSYEQYF.

The chain couples TRBV15 to TRBJ2-5, with D maybe TRBD1 (5 bases). Germline values: CDR1 LNHNV, CDR2 YYDKDF (reference sequence). V was cut by 1 base and J by 2 bases, with 8 bases left in between. The CDR3 consists of 14 residues. The CDR3 is CATSRAGSQETQYF. The DNA for the CDR3 is TGTGCCACCAGCAGAGCAGGGTCTCAAGAGACCCAGTACTTC. Full variable domain (outside the CDR3, taken from reference TRBV15 and TRBJ2-5): DAMVIQNPRYQVTQFGKPVTLSCSQTLNHNVMYWYQQKSSQAPKLLFHYYDKDFNNEADTPDNFQSRRPNTSFCFLDIRSPGLGDTAMYLCATSRAGSQETQYFGPGTRLLVL.

This CDR3 is CAWRDRGLSNQPQHF. The CDR3 DNA follows: TGTGCCTGGAGGGACAGGGGGCTTAGCAATCAGCCCCAGCATTTT. The chain links TRBV30 to TRBJ1-5; 11 nucleotides agree with TRBD1. This CDR3 region has 15 residues. Germline-derived CDR1 and CDR2 are GTSNPN and SVGIG (reference sequence). With 3 bases clipped from V and 0 bases from J, the junction kept 1 base outside the gene matches.

The chain joins TRBV27 to TRBJ2-7; D possibly corresponds to TRBD2 (6 bases). Trimming left V 6 bases short and J 0 bases short, with 12 bases between. In germline, CDR1 is MNHEY, CDR2 SMNVEV (reference sequence). This CDR3 has 14 amino acids. The chain's CDR3 is CASSPWTTSYEQYF. In DNA, the CDR3 is TGTGCCAGCAGCCCCTGGACTACCTCCTACGAGCAGTACTTC.

The J gene is TRBJ1-5, the V gene TRBV30; a weak D match, TRBD1 (5 bases). From germline, CDR1 is GTSNPN and CDR2 SVGIG (reference sequence). The CDR3 spans 13 residues. Trimming shortened V by 4 bases and J by 8 bases, and 15 bases separated the two germline ends. The CDR3 DNA reads as TGTGCCTGGACCGGACCGACAGAAGAGCCCCAGCATTTT. Translation: CAWTGPTEEPQHF.